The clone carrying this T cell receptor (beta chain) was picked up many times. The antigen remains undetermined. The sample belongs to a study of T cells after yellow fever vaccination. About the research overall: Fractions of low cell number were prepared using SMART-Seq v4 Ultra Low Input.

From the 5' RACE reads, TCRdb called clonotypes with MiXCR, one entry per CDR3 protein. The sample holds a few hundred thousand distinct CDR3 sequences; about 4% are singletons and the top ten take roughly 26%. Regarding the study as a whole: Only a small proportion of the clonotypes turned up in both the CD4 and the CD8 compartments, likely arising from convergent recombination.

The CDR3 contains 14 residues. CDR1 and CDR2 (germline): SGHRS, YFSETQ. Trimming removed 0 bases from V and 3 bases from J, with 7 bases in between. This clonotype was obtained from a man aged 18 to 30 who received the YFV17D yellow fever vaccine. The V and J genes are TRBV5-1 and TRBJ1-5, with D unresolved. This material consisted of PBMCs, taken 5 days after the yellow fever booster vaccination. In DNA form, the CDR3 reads TGCGCCAGCAGCTTGGACGGACCCAATCAGCCCCAGCATTTT. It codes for CASSLDGPNQPQHF.